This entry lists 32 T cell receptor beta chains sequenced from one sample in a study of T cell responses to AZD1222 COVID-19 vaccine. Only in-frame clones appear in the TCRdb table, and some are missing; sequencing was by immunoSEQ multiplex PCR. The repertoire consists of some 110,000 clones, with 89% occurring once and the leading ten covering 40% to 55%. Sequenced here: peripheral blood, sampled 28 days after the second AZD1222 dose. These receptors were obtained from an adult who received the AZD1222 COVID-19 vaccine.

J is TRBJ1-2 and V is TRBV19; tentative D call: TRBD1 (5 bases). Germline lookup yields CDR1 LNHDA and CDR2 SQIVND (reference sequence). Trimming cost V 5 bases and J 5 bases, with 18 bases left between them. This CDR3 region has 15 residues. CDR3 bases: TGTGCCAGTAGTTTCATACAGGACTCGGGGTATGGCTACACCTTC. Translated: CASSFIQDSGYGYTF.

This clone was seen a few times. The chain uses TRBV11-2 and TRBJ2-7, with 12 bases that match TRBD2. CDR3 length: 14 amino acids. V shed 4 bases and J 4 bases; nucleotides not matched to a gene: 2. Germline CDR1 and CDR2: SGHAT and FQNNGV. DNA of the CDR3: TGTGCCAGCAGCTCGACTAGCGGGAGTTACGAGCAGTACTTC. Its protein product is CASSSTSGSYEQYF.

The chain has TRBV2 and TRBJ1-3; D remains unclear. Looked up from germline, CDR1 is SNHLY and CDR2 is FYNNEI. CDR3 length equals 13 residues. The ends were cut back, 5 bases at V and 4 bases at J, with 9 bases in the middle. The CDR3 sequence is CASSLSGGNTIYF. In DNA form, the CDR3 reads TGTGCCAGCAGTCTCAGTGGGGGAAACACCATATATTTT.

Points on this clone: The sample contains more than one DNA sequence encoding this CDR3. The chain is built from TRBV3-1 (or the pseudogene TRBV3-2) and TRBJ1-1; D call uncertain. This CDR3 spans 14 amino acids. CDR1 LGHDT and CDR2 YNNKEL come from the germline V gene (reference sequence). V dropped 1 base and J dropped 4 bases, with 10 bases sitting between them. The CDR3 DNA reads TGTGCCAGCAGCCAAGTCCGAGGAGGCACTGAAGCTTTCTTT. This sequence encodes CASSQVRGGTEAFF.

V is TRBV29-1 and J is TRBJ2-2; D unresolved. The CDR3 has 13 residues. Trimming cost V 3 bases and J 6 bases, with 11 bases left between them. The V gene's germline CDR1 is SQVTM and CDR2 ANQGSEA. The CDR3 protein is CSVEGGWPGELFF. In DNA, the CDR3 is TGCAGCGTTGAGGGTGGGTGGCCCGGGGAGCTGTTTTTT.

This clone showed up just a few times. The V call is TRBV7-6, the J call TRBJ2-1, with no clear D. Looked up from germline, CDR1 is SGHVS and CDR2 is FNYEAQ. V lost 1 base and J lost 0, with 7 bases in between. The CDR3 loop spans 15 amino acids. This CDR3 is CASSLEGSSYNEQFF. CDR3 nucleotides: TGTGCCAGCAGCTTAGAGGGTAGCTCCTACAATGAGCAGTTCTTC.

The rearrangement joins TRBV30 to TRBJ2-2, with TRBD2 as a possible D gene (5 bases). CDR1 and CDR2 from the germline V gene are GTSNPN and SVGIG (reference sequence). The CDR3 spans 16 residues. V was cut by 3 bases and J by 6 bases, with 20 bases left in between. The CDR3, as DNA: TGTGCCTGGAGAGAAGGTCGCGGGCGGGTCGCCGGGGAGCTGTTTTTT. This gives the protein CAWREGRGRVAGELFF.

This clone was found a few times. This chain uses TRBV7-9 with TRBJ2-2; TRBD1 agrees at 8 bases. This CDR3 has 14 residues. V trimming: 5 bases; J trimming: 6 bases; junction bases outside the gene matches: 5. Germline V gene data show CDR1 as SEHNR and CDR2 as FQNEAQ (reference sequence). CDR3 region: CASSRTGFAGELFF. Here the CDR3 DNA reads TGTGCCAGCAGCCGGACAGGGTTCGCCGGGGAGCTGTTTTTT.

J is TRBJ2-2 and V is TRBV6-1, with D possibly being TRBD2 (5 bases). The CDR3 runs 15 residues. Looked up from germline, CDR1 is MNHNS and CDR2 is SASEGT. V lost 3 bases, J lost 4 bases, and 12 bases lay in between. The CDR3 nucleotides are TGTGCCAGCAGTGAGGGGAGTCTCCGCACCGGGGAGCTGTTTTTT. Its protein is CASSEGSLRTGELFF.

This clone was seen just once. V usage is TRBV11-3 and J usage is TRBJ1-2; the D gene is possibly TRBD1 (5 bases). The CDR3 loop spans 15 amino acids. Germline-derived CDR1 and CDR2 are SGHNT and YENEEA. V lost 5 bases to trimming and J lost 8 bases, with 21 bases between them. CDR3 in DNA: TGTGCCAGCAGCAATTGGGACCGCTTAACGAGAGGCTACACCTTC. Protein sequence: CASSNWDRLTRGYTF.

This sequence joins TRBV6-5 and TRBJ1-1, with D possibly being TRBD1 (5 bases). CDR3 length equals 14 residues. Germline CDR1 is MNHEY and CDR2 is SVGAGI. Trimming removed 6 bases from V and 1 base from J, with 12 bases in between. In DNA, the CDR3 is TGTGCCAGCAGGCTGGGGCGGTGGAACACTGAAGCTTTCTTT. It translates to CASRLGRWNTEAFF.

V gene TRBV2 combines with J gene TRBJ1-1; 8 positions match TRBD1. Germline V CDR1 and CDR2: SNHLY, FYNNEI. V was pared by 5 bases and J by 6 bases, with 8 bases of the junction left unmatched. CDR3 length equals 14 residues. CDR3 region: CASSLKQGVAEAFF. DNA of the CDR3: TGTGCCAGCAGTCTTAAACAGGGGGTCGCTGAAGCTTTCTTT.

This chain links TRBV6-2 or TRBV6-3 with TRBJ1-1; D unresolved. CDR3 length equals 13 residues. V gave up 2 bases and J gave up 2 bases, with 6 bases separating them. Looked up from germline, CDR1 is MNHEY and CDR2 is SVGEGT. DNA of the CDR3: TGTGCCAGCAGTTACATGTCTAACACTGAAGCTTTCTTT. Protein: CASSYMSNTEAFF.

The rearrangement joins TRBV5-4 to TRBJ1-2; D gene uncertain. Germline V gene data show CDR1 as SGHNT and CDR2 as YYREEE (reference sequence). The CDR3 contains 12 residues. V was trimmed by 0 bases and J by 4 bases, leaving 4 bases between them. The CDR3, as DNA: TGTGCCAGCAGCTTGGATACCTATGGCTACACCTTC. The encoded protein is CASSLDTYGYTF.

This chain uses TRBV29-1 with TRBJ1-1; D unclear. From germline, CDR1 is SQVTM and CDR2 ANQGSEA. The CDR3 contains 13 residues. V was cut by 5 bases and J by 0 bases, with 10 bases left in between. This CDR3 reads CSVRFEVNTEAFF. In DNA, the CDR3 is TGCAGCGTTAGATTTGAGGTGAACACTGAAGCTTTCTTT.

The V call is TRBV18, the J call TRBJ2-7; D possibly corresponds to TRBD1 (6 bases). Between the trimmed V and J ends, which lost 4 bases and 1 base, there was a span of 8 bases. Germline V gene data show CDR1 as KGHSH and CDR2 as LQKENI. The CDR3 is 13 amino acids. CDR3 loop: CASSLGTSYEQYF. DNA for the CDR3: TGTGCCAGCTCACTAGGGACATCCTACGAGCAGTACTTC.

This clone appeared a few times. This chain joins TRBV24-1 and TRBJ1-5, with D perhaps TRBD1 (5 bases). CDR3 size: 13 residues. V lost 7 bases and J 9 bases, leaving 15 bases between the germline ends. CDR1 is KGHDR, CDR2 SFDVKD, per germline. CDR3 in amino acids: CATSGTAIGPQHF. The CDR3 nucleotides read TGTGCCACCAGCGGGACCGCTATAGGGCCCCAGCATTTT.

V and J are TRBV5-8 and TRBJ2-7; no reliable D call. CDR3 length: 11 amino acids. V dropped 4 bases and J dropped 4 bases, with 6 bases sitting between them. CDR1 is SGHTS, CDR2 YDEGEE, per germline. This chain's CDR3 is CASSVSYEQYF. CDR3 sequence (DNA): TGTGCCAGCAGCGTATCATACGAGCAGTACTTC.

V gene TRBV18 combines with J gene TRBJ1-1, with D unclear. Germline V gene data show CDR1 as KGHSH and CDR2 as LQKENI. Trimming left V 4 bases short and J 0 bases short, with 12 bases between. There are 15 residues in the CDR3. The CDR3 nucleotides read TGTGCCAGCTCACTAGCACGGGCCGTGAACACTGAAGCTTTCTTT. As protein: CASSLARAVNTEAFF.

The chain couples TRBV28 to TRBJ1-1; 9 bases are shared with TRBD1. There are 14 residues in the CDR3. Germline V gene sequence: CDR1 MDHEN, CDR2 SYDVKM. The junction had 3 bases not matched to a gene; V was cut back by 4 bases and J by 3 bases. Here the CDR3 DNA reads TGTGCCAGCAGTTACAGGGGGCTAGACACTGAAGCTTTCTTT. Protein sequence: CASSYRGLDTEAFF.

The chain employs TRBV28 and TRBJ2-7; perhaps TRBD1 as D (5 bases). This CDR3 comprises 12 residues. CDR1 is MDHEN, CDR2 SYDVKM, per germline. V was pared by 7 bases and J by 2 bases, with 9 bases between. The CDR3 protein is CASTGHTYEQYF. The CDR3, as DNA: TGTGCCAGCACCGGACACACCTACGAGCAGTACTTC.

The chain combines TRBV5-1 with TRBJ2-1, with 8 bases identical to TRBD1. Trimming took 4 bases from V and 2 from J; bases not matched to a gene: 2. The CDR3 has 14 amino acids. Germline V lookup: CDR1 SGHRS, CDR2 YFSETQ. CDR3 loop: CASSPGQAYNEQFF. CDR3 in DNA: TGCGCCAGCAGCCCGGGACAGGCCTACAATGAGCAGTTCTTC. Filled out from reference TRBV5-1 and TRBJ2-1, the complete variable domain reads KAGVTQTPRYLIKTRGQQVTLSCSPISGHRSVSWYQQTPGQGLQFLFEYFSETQRNKGNFPGRFSGRQFSNSRSEMNVSTLELGDSALYLCASSPGQAYNEQFFGPGTRLTVL.

CDR3 residues: CAVYLLTEAFF. The CDR3 DNA is TGTGCCGTGTATTTACTCACTGAAGCTTTCTTT. The chain uses TRBV28 and TRBJ1-1; D not resolved. V gave up 11 bases and J gave up 4 bases, with 11 bases separating them. This CDR3 region has 11 residues. Germline CDR1 is MDHEN and CDR2 is SYDVKM.

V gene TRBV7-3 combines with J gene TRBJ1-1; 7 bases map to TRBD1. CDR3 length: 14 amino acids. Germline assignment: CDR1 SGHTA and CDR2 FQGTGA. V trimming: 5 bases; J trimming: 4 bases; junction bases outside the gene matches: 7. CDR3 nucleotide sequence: TGTGCCAGCAGCACGACAGGGACGGCCACTGAAGCTTTCTTT. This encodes CASSTTGTATEAFF.

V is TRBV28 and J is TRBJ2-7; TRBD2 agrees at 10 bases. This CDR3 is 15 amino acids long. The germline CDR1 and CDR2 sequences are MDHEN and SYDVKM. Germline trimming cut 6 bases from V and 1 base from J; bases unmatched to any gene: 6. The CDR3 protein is CASSHASGGSYEQYF. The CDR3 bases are TGTGCCAGCAGCCATGCTAGCGGGGGTTCCTACGAGCAGTACTTC.

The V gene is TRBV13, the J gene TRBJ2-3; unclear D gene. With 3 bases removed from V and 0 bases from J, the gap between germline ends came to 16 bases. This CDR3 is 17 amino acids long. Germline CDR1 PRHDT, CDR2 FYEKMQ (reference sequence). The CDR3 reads CASSLSSFAASTDTQYF. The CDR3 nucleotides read TGTGCCAGCAGCTTGAGCAGTTTCGCAGCTAGCACAGATACGCAGTATTTT.

The DNA of the CDR3 is TGTGCCAGCAGCCAAGTAGCGGGACCGACCAATGAGCAGTTCTTC. It specifies CASSQVAGPTNEQFF. The chain recombines TRBV3-1 (or the pseudogene TRBV3-2) with TRBJ2-1, with 8 bases that match TRBD2. CDR1 and CDR2 from the germline V gene are LGHDT and YNNKEL (reference sequence). The CDR3 consists of 15 residues. Germline trimming cut 1 base from V and 6 bases from J; bases unmatched to any gene: 5.

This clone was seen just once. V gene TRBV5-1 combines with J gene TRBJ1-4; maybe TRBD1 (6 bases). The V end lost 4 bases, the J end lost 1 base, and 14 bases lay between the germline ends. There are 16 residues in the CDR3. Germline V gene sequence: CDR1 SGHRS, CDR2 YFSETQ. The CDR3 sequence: CASSPGAGVTNEKLFF. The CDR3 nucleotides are TGCGCCAGCAGCCCGGGGGCAGGCGTAACTAATGAAAAACTGTTTTTT.

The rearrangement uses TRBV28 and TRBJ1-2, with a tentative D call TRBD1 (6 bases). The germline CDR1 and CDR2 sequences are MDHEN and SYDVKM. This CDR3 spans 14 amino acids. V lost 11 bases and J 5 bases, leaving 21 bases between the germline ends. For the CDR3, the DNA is TGTGCCTCTCGAGAACAGGGATCAGGGTATGGCTACACCTTC. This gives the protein CASREQGSGYGYTF.

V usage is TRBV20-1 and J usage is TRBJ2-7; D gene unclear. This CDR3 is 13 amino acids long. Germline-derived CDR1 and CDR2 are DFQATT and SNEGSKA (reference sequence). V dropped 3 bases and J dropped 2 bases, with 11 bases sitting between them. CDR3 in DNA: TGCAGTGCTAGTTCAGCACCGGCCTACGAGCAGTACTTC. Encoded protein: CSASSAPAYEQYF.

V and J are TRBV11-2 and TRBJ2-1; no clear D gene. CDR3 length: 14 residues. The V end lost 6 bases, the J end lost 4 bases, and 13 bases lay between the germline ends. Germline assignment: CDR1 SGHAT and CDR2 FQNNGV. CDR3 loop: CASSYSGLYNEQFF. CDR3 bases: TGTGCCAGCAGTTACTCGGGTCTGTACAATGAGCAGTTCTTC. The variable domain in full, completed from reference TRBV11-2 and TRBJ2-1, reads EAGVAQSPRYKIIEKRQSVAFWCNPISGHATLYWYQQILGQGPKLLIQFQNNGVVDDSQLPKDRFSAERLKGVDSTLKIQPAKLEDSAVYLCASSYSGLYNEQFFGPGTRLTVL.

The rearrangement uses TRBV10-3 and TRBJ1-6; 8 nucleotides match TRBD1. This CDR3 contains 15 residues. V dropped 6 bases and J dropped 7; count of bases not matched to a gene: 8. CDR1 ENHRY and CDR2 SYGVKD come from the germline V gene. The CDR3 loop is CAISNGQGQNSPLHF. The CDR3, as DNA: TGTGCCATCAGCAACGGACAGGGCCAGAATTCACCCCTCCACTTT.